Below are 20 T cell receptor beta chains sequenced from a single sample in a study of beta chain features in type 1 diabetes. Study results and caveats: Significant though moderate, a shortening of TCRB CDR3s appeared in all four CD4+ subsets of Type 1 diabetes patients.

As every portion of the isolated RNA was reverse transcribed, the sequencing read expressed TCRB transcripts. Produced via immunoSEQ multiplex PCR; TCRdb's table is partial and in-frame only. Of 25,000 to 30,000 clones listed, approximately 51% were seen once; the top ten hold 1.3% to 1.5%. No antigen has been assigned to these receptors. The sequenced sample was Tregs from blood. Source of these receptors: a woman aged 18-29 years with type 1 diabetes.

This chain uses TRBV27 with TRBJ2-3; 8 bases map to TRBD2. The V gene end was trimmed by 6 bases and the J gene end by 4 bases; junction bases not matched to a gene: 9. This CDR3 is built from 15 residues. The germline CDR1 and CDR2 sequences are MNHEY and SMNVEV (reference sequence). The CDR3 DNA sequence: TGTGCCAGCAGCAAACCGGGACTAGGTTCAGATACGCAGTATTTT. As protein: CASSKPGLGSDTQYF.

The gene calls are TRBV14 and TRBJ1-1; D is ambiguous. From germline, CDR1 is SGHDN and CDR2 FVKESK. This CDR3 spans 13 amino acids. Trimming took 2 bases from V and 1 from J, leaving 5 bases between them. Written as DNA, the CDR3 is TGTGCCAGCAGCCAAATCCGGAACACTGAAGCTTTCTTT. It encodes CASSQIRNTEAFF.

The chain recombines TRBV25-1 with TRBJ1-1; D not certain. V shed 9 bases and J shed 3 bases, with 23 bases lying between them. This CDR3 comprises 16 residues. The germline gives CDR1 MGHDK, CDR2 SYGVNS. CDR3 protein: CARGLPYVLADTEAFF. As DNA, the CDR3 is TGTGCCAGAGGACTACCATATGTCTTGGCGGACACTGAAGCTTTCTTT.

This clone was observed a single time. The chain's CDR3 is CASSGGPRLAGGYEQYV. CDR3 in DNA: TGTGCCAGCAGTGGAGGCCCCCGACTAGCGGGAGGGTACGAGCAGTACGTC. V and J are TRBV27 and TRBJ2-7, with TRBD2 matching over 14 bases. V trimming: 5 bases; J trimming: 4 bases; junction bases outside the gene matches: 10. CDR1 and CDR2 (germline): MNHEY, SMNVEV (reference sequence). This CDR3 contains 17 residues.

This clone was found once. The chain links TRBV19 to TRBJ2-4; 8 nucleotides line up with TRBD2. Losses at the gene ends were 7 bases for V and 4 bases for J; bases not matched to a gene: 9. Germline loops: CDR1 LNHDA, CDR2 SQIVND (reference sequence). This CDR3 has 15 amino acids. The CDR3 DNA reads as TGTGCCAGTAAGAAAGCGGGAGAAGGGAAAAACATTCAGTACTTC. Its protein is CASKKAGEGKNIQYF.

In this sample, this clone turned up a few times. The chain links TRBV5-4 to TRBJ2-1, with 7 nucleotides matching TRBD1. This CDR3 has 14 residues. V lost 4 bases to trimming and J lost 5 bases; unmatched junction nucleotides: 6. The V gene's germline CDR1 is SGHNT and CDR2 YYREEE (reference sequence). The CDR3 DNA follows: TGTGCCAGCAGCATGGGACAGCGAGACAATGAGCAGTTCTTC. Its translation is CASSMGQRDNEQFF.

The V and J genes are TRBV5-1 and TRBJ2-1; D is perhaps TRBD1 (5 bases). Germline V gene lookup returns CDR1 SGHRS and CDR2 YFSETQ. Deletions cut 4 bases from V and 2 bases from J, with 10 bases between. The CDR3 loop spans 14 amino acids. The CDR3 nucleotides read TGCGCCAGCAGCGGGGCCCTCCCCTACAATGAGCAGTTCTTC. It specifies CASSGALPYNEQFF.

The chain employs TRBV2 and TRBJ2-3; 9 positions agree with TRBD2. This CDR3 spans 15 amino acids. Per germline, CDR1 SNHLY and CDR2 FYNNEI. V lost 6 bases and J lost 6; bases outside the gene matches: 10. The CDR3, as DNA: TGTGCCAGCAGCCTTATAGCGGGAGTTGGTGATACGCAGTATTTT. Translated, it gives CASSLIAGVGDTQYF.

This clone was seen a single time. V gene TRBV9 combines with J gene TRBJ1-5; D unclear. Germline V CDR1 and CDR2: SGDLS, YYNGEE. The CDR3 is 14 residues long. V was shortened by 3 bases and J by 5 bases, with 12 bases between the two germline ends. The CDR3 sequence: CASSAGEGYQPQHF. The CDR3 DNA sequence: TGTGCCAGCAGCGCTGGGGAGGGATATCAGCCCCAGCATTTT.

The chain carries TRBV29-1 and TRBJ2-5; D is ambiguous. The CDR3 has 12 residues. CDR1 is SQVTM, CDR2 ANQGSEA, per germline. Deletions cut 3 bases from V and 4 bases from J, with 9 bases between. CDR3 in amino acids: CSVDMAGETQYF. In nucleotides, the CDR3 is TGCAGCGTTGATATGGCAGGAGAGACCCAGTACTTC.

The chain is built from TRBV7-3 and TRBJ2-5, with 10 nucleotides matching TRBD2. The CDR3 has 15 amino acids. From germline, CDR1 is SGHTA and CDR2 FQGTGA. The ends lost 5 bases at V and 7 bases at J; junction bases unmatched: 10. The CDR3 nucleotides read TGTGCCAGCAGCCCTGGACTAGCGGCCCGAGGGACCCAGTACTTC. Translated, it gives CASSPGLAARGTQYF.

The chain joins TRBV7-8 to TRBJ2-3; 13 bases are shared with TRBD2. Looked up from germline, CDR1 is SGHVS and CDR2 is FQNEAQ. CDR3 length equals 14 residues. With V trimmed by 8 bases and J by 3 bases, 2 bases remained unmatched. As DNA, the CDR3 is TGTGCCAGCTCGGGACTAGCGGGAACAGATACGCAGTATTTT. It encodes CASSGLAGTDTQYF.

This chain links TRBV19 with TRBJ1-5; 7 bases align to TRBD1. The CDR3 is made up of 15 amino acids. The trim removed 0 bases at V and 5 bases at J, leaving 4 bases unmatched. Germline V gene data show CDR1 as LNHDA and CDR2 as SQIVND (reference sequence). The CDR3 reads CASSIDRGSDQPQHF. For the CDR3, the DNA is TGTGCCAGTAGTATAGACAGGGGGAGTGATCAGCCCCAGCATTTT.

This clone has just one count. The CDR3 region is CASSGLTGGRRETQYF. CDR3 DNA sequence: TGTGCCAGTAGTGGGTTGACAGGGGGCAGGAGGGAGACCCAGTACTTC. This rearrangement joins TRBV19 to TRBJ2-5; 10 bases line up with TRBD1. Trimming cost V 5 bases and J 5 bases; bases outside gene matches: 11. CDR1 is LNHDA, CDR2 SQIVND, per germline (reference sequence). The CDR3 totals 16 residues.

The rearrangement joins TRBV30 to TRBJ1-6, with a weak D call TRBD1 (6 bases). This CDR3 has 15 amino acids. From germline, CDR1 is GTSNPN and CDR2 SVGIG (reference sequence). The ends were cut back, 0 bases at V and 10 bases at J, with 16 bases in the middle. The CDR3 sequence is CAWSVFGGRGSPLHF. CDR3 coding DNA: TGTGCCTGGAGTGTATTCGGGGGGCGAGGCTCACCCCTCCACTTT.

J is TRBJ2-2 and V is TRBV7-3, with D unclear. CDR1 SGHTA and CDR2 FQGTGA come from the germline V gene. This CDR3 has 13 residues. V lost 4 bases to trimming and J lost 6 bases, with 9 bases between them. The CDR3 reads CASSSRQAGELFF. The CDR3 DNA follows: TGTGCCAGCAGCTCCCGCCAGGCCGGGGAGCTGTTTTTT.

The gene calls are TRBV7-9 and TRBJ2-3; D might be TRBD1 (6 bases). V gave up 4 bases and J gave up 2 bases, with 10 bases separating them. From germline, CDR1 is SEHNR and CDR2 FQNEAQ (reference sequence). This CDR3 is 14 amino acids long. CDR3 in amino acids: CASSYRAPTDTQYF. The CDR3 bases are TGTGCCAGCAGCTACAGGGCTCCCACAGATACGCAGTATTTT. Combining the CDR3 with reference TRBV7-9 and TRBJ2-3 gives the whole variable domain DTGVSQNPRHKITKRGQNVTFRCDPISEHNRLYWYRQTLGQGPEFLTYFQNEAQLEKSRLLSDRFSAERPKGSFSTLEIQRTEQGDSAMYLCASSYRAPTDTQYFGPGTRLTVL.

The J gene is TRBJ2-3, the V gene TRBV5-4; 7 bases are a match to TRBD2. The J segment lost 4 bases and the V segment lost 6 bases, leaving 11 bases of the junction unmatched. CDR1 SGHNT and CDR2 YYREEE come from the germline V gene (reference sequence). The CDR3 spans 15 residues. The CDR3 here is CASNQGGRGPDTQYF. In DNA form, the CDR3 reads TGTGCCAGCAATCAGGGTGGGAGGGGCCCAGATACGCAGTATTTT.

Turning to this clone: The same CDR3 is also encoded by other DNA sequences in this sample. The rearrangement links TRBV5-6 to TRBJ1-2; D unclear. V lost 3 bases and J lost 4, with 10 bases in between. The CDR3 totals 13 residues. Germline V gives CDR1 SGHDT, CDR2 YYEEEE. The CDR3 is CASSSTGTYGYTF. CDR3 nucleotide sequence: TGTGCCAGCAGCTCCACGGGAACCTATGGCTACACCTTC. The complete variable domain, with remaining parts taken from reference TRBV5-6 and TRBJ1-2, reads DAGVTQSPTHLIKTRGQQVTLRCSPKSGHDTVSWYQQALGQGPQFIFQYYEEEERQRGNFPDRFSGHQFPNYSSELNVNALLLGDSALYLCASSSTGTYGYTFGSGTRLTVV.

V and J are TRBV6-6 and TRBJ2-3; a possible D gene is TRBD1 (6 bases). The CDR3 spans 12 residues. Trimming left V 6 bases short and J 5 bases short, with 9 bases between. Germline V gene sequence: CDR1 MNHNY, CDR2 SVGAGI (reference sequence). The CDR3 DNA follows: TGTGCCAGCAGGACACAGGGAGATACGCAGTATTTT. Translated, it gives CASRTQGDTQYF.